The rows below give T cell receptor beta chains drawn from one sample of a study of cytomegalovirus exposure and HLA in healthy donors. Clones were sequenced by immunoSEQ multiplex PCR, and TCRdb holds only the in-frame ones, with some missing. Of some 150,000 clones detected, more than 70% appear once; the ten largest clones hold around 1.4%. Source material: PBMCs. The receptor source for this set is a man in his sixties in good health and CMV-seronegative. CDR3s include the opening cysteine and the closing phenylalanine or tryptophan. Fields, in order: clone size, D gene, V gene, J gene, CDR3 protein, CDR3 DNA. A D gene is named only where the DNA matches it firmly. The size entry is marked missing in some rows and otherwise reads once, few, many or a size class.

NA	NA	TRBV7-6	TRBJ1-1	CASSFQRDTEAFF	TGTGCCAGCAGCTTTCAAAGAGACACTGAAGCTTTCTTT
NA	NA	TRBV7-6	TRBJ2-3	CASSLARLASTDTQYF	TGTGCCAGCAGCTTAGCGAGGCTAGCTAGCACAGATACGCAGTATTTT
NA	NA	TRBV11-2	TRBJ2-2	CASSLIGTGELFF	TGTGCCAGCAGCTTAATCGGGACCGGGGAGCTGTTTTTT
NA	NA	TRBV11-2	TRBJ2-5	CASSPRGAPATQYF	TGTGCCAGCAGCCCACGGGGGGCCCCAGCGACCCAGTACTTC
once	NA	TRBV6-1	TRBJ1-1	CASSEWGRGTEAFF	TGTGCCAGCAGTGAATGGGGGAGGGGGACTGAAGCTTTCTTT
once	TRBD1	TRBV19	TRBJ2-5	CASRSGGAKETQYF	TGTGCCAGTCGTTCAGGGGGCGCAAAAGAGACCCAGTACTTC
NA	NA	TRBV6-5	TRBJ1-1	CASSYSREGAEAFF	TGTGCCAGCAGTTACTCCCGCGAAGGGGCTGAAGCTTTCTTT
once	TRBD1	TRBV30	TRBJ1-5	CAFRTGGYQPQHF	TGTGCCTTCCGGACAGGGGGCTACCAGCCCCAGCATTTT
NA	TRBD2	TRBV2	TRBJ2-2	CASTATGGAGELFF	TGTGCCAGCACCGCGACGGGAGGCGCCGGGGAGCTGTTTTTT
NA	TRBD2	TRBV7-2	TRBJ2-7	CASSSREGYEQYF	TGTGCCAGCAGCTCTAGGGAGGGCTACGAGCAGTACTTC
NA	NA	TRBV7-6	TRBJ2-1	CASSPSGTLYNEQFF	TGTGCCAGCAGCCCGAGCGGGACATTATACAATGAGCAGTTCTTC
NA	NA	TRBV7-6	TRBJ1-1	CASSPVPNTEAFF	TGTGCCAGCAGCCCAGTACCCAACACTGAAGCTTTCTTT
NA	NA	TRBV5-1	TRBJ2-1	CASTLGEAYNEQFF	TGCGCCAGCACCCTGGGGGAGGCCTACAATGAGCAGTTCTTC
NA	NA	TRBV5-4	TRBJ2-3	CASSLRDTDTQYF	TGTGCCAGCAGCTTGCGGGACACAGATACGCAGTATTTT
NA	NA	TRBV4-1	TRBJ2-3	CASSRNTRATDTQYF	TGCGCCAGCAGCCGAAACACTAGGGCCACAGATACGCAGTATTTT
NA	TRBD1	TRBV10-3	TRBJ2-5	CATRRTGQETQYF	TGTGCCACAAGACGGACAGGCCAAGAGACCCAGTACTTC
NA	TRBD1	TRBV10-3	TRBJ1-1	CAISVRQGGNTEAFF	TGTGCCATCAGTGTTAGACAGGGTGGGAACACTGAAGCTTTCTTT
NA	TRBD2	TRBV28	TRBJ2-1	CASRTGTNYNEQFF	TGTGCCAGCAGAACCGGGACTAACTACAATGAGCAGTTCTTC
NA	NA	TRBV28	TRBJ1-5	CASSGRGYSNQPQHF	TGTGCCAGCAGCGGCAGGGGCTATAGCAATCAGCCCCAGCATTTT
few	NA	TRBV30	TRBJ2-7	CAWSVKGPSSYEQYF	TGTGCCTGGAGTGTAAAGGGGCCATCCTCCTACGAGCAGTACTTC
NA	NA	TRBV15	TRBJ1-2	CATSLPGSGGGYTF	TGTGCCACCAGCCTGCCGGGTTCCGGGGGTGGCTACACCTTC
NA	TRBD1	TRBV7-8	TRBJ1-1	CASSLGQGARTEAFF	TGTGCCAGCAGCTTAGGGCAGGGGGCAAGGACTGAAGCTTTCTTT
NA	TRBD1	TRBV5-1	TRBJ2-7	CASSPDRVNYEQYF	TGCGCCAGCAGTCCGGACAGGGTCAATTACGAGCAGTACTTC
few	TRBD1	TRBV19	TRBJ2-7	CASSISRDRGYEQYF	TGTGCCAGTAGTATCTCCCGGGACAGGGGCTACGAGCAGTACTTC
NA	NA	TRBV7-2	TRBJ2-1	CASSRRSGGRNNEQFF	TGTGCCAGCAGCCGTCGTTCGGGGGGCCGGAACAATGAGCAGTTCTTC
NA	TRBD1	TRBV28	TRBJ2-5	CASRPGGQETQYF	TGTGCCAGCAGACCAGGGGGACAAGAGACCCAGTACTTC
NA	NA	TRBV6-5	TRBJ1-2	CASSYAHNYGYTF	TGTGCCAGCAGTTACGCACATAACTATGGCTACACCTTC
NA	NA	TRBV5-1	TRBJ2-1	CASSLAAGANVYNEQFF	TGCGCCAGCAGCTTGGCCGCAGGGGCGAACGTCTACAATGAGCAGTTCTTC
few	NA	TRBV10-3	TRBJ1-1	CAISEDLQGNTEAFF	TGTGCCATCAGTGAGGACCTACAGGGTAACACTGAAGCTTTCTTT
NA	NA	TRBV6-5	TRBJ1-5	CASSYSWSQPQHF	TGTGCCAGCAGTTACTCTTGGAGCCAGCCCCAGCATTTT
NA	NA	TRBV5-6	TRBJ1-4	CASSSSPYRVRTNEKLFF	TGTGCCAGCAGCTCCAGCCCGTACAGGGTGCGAACTAATGAAAAACTGTTTTTT
few	TRBD2	TRBV25-1	TRBJ2-1	CASSPPSGGPYNEQFF	TGTGCCAGCAGCCCCCCGAGCGGGGGCCCCTACAATGAGCAGTTCTTC
once	NA	TRBV9	TRBJ1-3	CASSSRVGGNTIYF	TGTGCCAGCAGCTCCAGGGTTGGTGGAAACACCATATATTTT
NA	NA	TRBV28	TRBJ2-7	CASSLRQSQISYEQYF	TGTGCCAGCAGTTTAAGACAGTCACAAATCTCCTACGAGCAGTACTTC
NA	NA	TRBV2	TRBJ1-6	CASSESMGGTNSPLHF	TGTGCCAGCAGTGAGAGCATGGGAGGGACCAATTCACCCCTCCACTTT
NA	NA	TRBV28	TRBJ1-1	CASSFSDREAFF	TGTGCCAGCAGTTTCTCCGACAGGGAAGCTTTCTTT
NA	TRBD1	TRBV30	TRBJ1-2	CAWNVERTGGPSNYGYTF	TGTGCCTGGAATGTTGAGAGGACAGGGGGCCCCTCTAACTATGGCTACACCTTC
once	NA	TRBV25-1	TRBJ2-1	CASSAAGFSYNEQFF	TGTGCCAGCAGTGCGGCAGGGTTCTCCTACAATGAGCAGTTCTTC
NA	NA	TRBV19	TRBJ1-4	CASSIRYEKLFF	TGTGCCAGTAGTATCAGATATGAAAAACTGTTTTTT
NA	NA	TRBV7-3	TRBJ2-3	CASSRGTETSTDTQYF	TGTGCCAGCAGTAGGGGGACCGAAACTAGCACAGATACGCAGTATTTT
once	NA	TRBV2	TRBJ2-7	CASSEAPGTPNF	TGTGCCAGCAGTGAAGCGCCGGGGACACCGAACTTC
NA	TRBD1	TRBV7-9	TRBJ2-6	CASSWTGAYSGANVLTF	TGTGCCAGCAGCTGGACAGGGGCTTACTCTGGGGCCAACGTCCTGACTTTC
NA	TRBD2	TRBV27	TRBJ2-2	CASSLEREPNTGELFF	TGTGCCAGCAGTTTGGAGCGGGAACCGAACACCGGGGAGCTGTTTTTT
NA	TRBD1	TRBV5-1	TRBJ1-1	CASSLGTGSHTEAFF	TGCGCCAGCAGCTTGGGGACAGGGAGCCACACTGAAGCTTTCTTT
NA	TRBD2	TRBV7-2	TRBJ2-1	CASSLLAGGQFF	TGTGCCAGCAGCTTACTAGCGGGGGGGCAGTTCTTC
NA	NA	TRBV9	TRBJ2-6	CASSETGSGANVLTF	TGTGCCAGCAGCGAAACAGGGTCTGGGGCCAACGTCCTGACTTTC
NA	TRBD2	TRBV5-1	TRBJ2-7	CASSSQAGGPHEQYF	TGCGCCAGCAGCAGCCAAGCGGGAGGGCCCCACGAGCAGTACTTC
NA	TRBD1	TRBV19	TRBJ1-5	CASRESTGTGYNQPQHF	TGTGCCAGTAGGGAGTCCACCGGGACAGGGTACAATCAGCCCCAGCATTTT
NA	NA	TRBV11-3	TRBJ2-1	CASSSYGREARDEQFF	TGTGCCAGCAGCTCATATGGTCGCGAGGCCCGTGATGAGCAGTTCTTC
NA	NA	TRBV14	TRBJ2-3	CASSQVPSAVPDTQYF	TGTGCCAGCAGCCAAGTACCTAGCGCCGTCCCCGATACGCAGTATTTT
NA	TRBD1	TRBV7-2	TRBJ2-7	CASSVGTATYEQYF	TGTGCCAGCAGCGTCGGGACAGCAACCTACGAGCAGTACTTC